The T cell receptor (beta chain) under discussion was sequenced for a study of blood T cell repertoires in COVID-19. This clone has only one observation. V lost 2 bases, J lost 8 bases, and 15 bases lay in between. The CDR3 sequence is 14 residues long. The germline V gene encodes CDR1 SNHLY and CDR2 FYNNEI. Participants, about 18 to 100 years old, spanned under 25 US areas. Grouping used clinical history reported by participants in a survey and questionnaire. Symptom resolution, clearance, or two negative PCRs marked donors in Cohort 3 as recovered. Method: immunoSEQ multiplex PCR; TCRdb's copy keeps in-frame clones and lacks some. The table shows 200,000 to 250,000 clones, with 88% occurring only once.

Sequenced: PBMCs or T cells enriched from blood (not recorded which). The TCR comes from a woman aged 25 to 39 who had recovered from COVID-19. The rearrangement uses TRBV2 and TRBJ1-2; weak D call: TRBD1 (5 bases). In DNA form, the CDR3 reads TGTGCCAGCAGTGAAATCCCGCAGGGTGAAGGCTACACCTTC. The encoded protein is CASSEIPQGEGYTF.